The rows below give T cell receptor beta chains drawn from one sample of a study of resident and recirculating memory T cells in vitiligo. Repertoires were generated with immunoSEQ multiplex PCR, while TCRdb's copy carries only in-frame clones and drops some. Of tens of thousands of clones listed, approximately 93% are singletons. The sample was blood. Receptors originate from a male donor with vitiligo. Both conserved end residues are part of each CDR3. D genes are given only for firm matches. Clone size is stated in some rows and not others, as once, few, many or a class when expanded.

V gene	CDR3 length	J gene	clone size	D gene	CDR3 protein	CDR3 DNA
TRBV5-1	14	TRBJ2-5	once	-	CASSPTGGDQTQYF	TGCGCCAGCAGCCCAACGGGCGGGGACCAGACCCAGTACTTC
TRBV6-1	11	TRBJ2-3	once	-	CASSVDSTQYF	TGTGCCAGCAGTGTTGACAGTACGCAGTATTTT
TRBV7-9	13	TRBJ1-5	-	-	CASSPRESQPQHF	TGTGCCAGCAGCCCCCGGGAGTCTCAGCCCCAGCATTTT
TRBV28	13	TRBJ1-2	-	-	CASSLVGFYGYTF	TGTGCCAGCAGTTTAGTCGGGTTCTATGGCTACACCTTC
TRBV19	14	TRBJ1-2	-	-	CASSPSQGNYGYTF	TGTGCCAGTAGTCCTTCCCAGGGGAACTATGGCTACACCTTC
TRBV7-9	14	TRBJ2-7	-	TRBD1	CASSGDRGHYEQYF	TGTGCCAGCAGCGGGGACAGGGGGCATTACGAGCAGTACTTC
TRBV7-2	15	TRBJ1-5	-	-	CASSDSWGRNQPQHF	TGTGCCAGCAGCGACTCTTGGGGCAGGAATCAGCCCCAGCATTTT
TRBV19	15	TRBJ2-1	once	-	CASSSTVVSYNEQFF	TGTGCCAGTAGTAGTACGGTGGTTTCCTACAATGAGCAGTTCTTC
TRBV7-2	13	TRBJ2-7	-	-	CASSLVGLYEQYF	TGTGCCAGCAGCTTAGTAGGACTCTACGAGCAGTACTTC
TRBV27	15	TRBJ2-7	-	TRBD1	CASRRGTGGLYEQYF	TGTGCCAGCAGACGAGGGACAGGGGGCCTTTATGAGCAGTACTTC
TRBV7-6	17	TRBJ1-3	-	TRBD1	CASSPRGTGTSGNTIYF	TGTGCCAGCAGCCCCCGAGGGACAGGAACATCCGGAAACACCATATATTTT
TRBV10-3	11	TRBJ1-1	few	-	CAVTGNTEAFF	TGTGCCGTTACAGGGAACACTGAAGCTTTCTTT
TRBV2	14	TRBJ1-2	-	-	CASRGGFRDYGYTF	TGTGCCAGCAGGGGGGGATTTAGGGACTATGGCTACACCTTC
TRBV6-5	14	TRBJ2-2	once	-	CASSYRDSTGELFF	TGTGCCAGCAGTTACAGGGACTCCACCGGGGAGCTGTTTTTT
TRBV7-9	15	TRBJ1-5	-	-	CASSPGETVDQPQHF	TGTGCCAGCAGCCCCGGGGAGACGGTGGATCAGCCCCAGCATTTT
TRBV6-1	14	TRBJ2-7	once	-	CASSPQDRRDPPYF	TGTGCCAGCAGCCCTCAAGATCGGCGGGACCCCCCGTACTTC
TRBV6-4	14	TRBJ2-7	-	-	CASSDGGSSYEQYF	TGTGCCAGCAGTGACGGCGGAAGCTCCTACGAGCAGTACTTC
TRBV6-5	13	TRBJ2-7	once	TRBD2	CASSPGGVYEQYF	TGTGCCAGCAGCCCTGGGGGGGTCTACGAGCAGTACTTC
TRBV19	17	TRBJ1-1	-	TRBD1	CASSAIRGRGLNTEAFF	TGTGCCAGTAGTGCAATCAGGGGGCGCGGATTGAACACTGAAGCTTTCTTT
TRBV4-3	14	TRBJ1-1	-	TRBD1	CASSLGQLNTEAFF	TGCGCCAGCAGCCTGGGACAGCTGAACACTGAAGCTTTCTTT
TRBV4-2	17	TRBJ2-7	-	TRBD1	CASSQGGQGEFTYEQYF	TGTGCCAGCAGCCAAGGGGGACAGGGGGAATTTACCTACGAGCAGTACTTC
TRBV7-9	14	TRBJ2-7	-	-	CASSALGQGREQYF	TGTGCCAGCAGCGCCCTAGGCCAGGGTCGCGAGCAGTACTTC